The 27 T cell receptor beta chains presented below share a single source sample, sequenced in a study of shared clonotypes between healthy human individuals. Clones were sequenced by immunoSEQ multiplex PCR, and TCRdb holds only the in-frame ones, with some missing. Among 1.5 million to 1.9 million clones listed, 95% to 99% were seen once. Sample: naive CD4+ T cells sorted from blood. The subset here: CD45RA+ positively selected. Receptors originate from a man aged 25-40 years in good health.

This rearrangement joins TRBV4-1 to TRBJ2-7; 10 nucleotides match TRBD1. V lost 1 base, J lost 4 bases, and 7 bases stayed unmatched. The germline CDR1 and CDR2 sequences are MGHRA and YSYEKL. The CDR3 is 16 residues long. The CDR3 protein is CASSQVRQGAGYEQYF. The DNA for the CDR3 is TGCGCCAGCAGCCAAGTCCGACAGGGGGCAGGGTACGAGCAGTACTTC.

CDR3 in DNA: TGTGCCAGCAGCTTAGCTTGGAGAGGGAGTGAAAAACTGTTTTTT. This codes for CASSLAWRGSEKLFF. The chain links TRBV7-2 to TRBJ1-4; D gene ambiguous. The CDR3 sequence is 15 residues long. Trimming cost V 0 bases and J 7 bases, with 12 bases left between them. CDR1 SGHTA and CDR2 FQGNSA come from the germline V gene.

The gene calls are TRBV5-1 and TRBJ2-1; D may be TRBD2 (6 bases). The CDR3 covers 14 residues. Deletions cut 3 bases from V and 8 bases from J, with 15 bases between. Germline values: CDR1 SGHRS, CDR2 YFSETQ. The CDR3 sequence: CASSSGLFPDEQFF. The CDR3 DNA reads TGCGCCAGCAGCTCGGGACTGTTTCCAGATGAGCAGTTCTTC.

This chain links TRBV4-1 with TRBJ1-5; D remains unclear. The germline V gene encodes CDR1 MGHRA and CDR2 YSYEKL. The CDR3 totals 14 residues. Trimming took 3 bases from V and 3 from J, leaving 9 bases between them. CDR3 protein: CASSQAGYNQPQHF. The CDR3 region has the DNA TGCGCCAGCAGCCAGGCGGGTTACAATCAGCCCCAGCATTTT.

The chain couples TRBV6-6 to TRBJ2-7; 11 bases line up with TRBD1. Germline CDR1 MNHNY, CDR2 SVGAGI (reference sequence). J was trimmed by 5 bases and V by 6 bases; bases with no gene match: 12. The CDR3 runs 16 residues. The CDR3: CASRPGQGQGENEQYF. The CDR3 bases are TGTGCCAGCAGACCGGGGCAGGGACAGGGGGAGAACGAGCAGTACTTC.

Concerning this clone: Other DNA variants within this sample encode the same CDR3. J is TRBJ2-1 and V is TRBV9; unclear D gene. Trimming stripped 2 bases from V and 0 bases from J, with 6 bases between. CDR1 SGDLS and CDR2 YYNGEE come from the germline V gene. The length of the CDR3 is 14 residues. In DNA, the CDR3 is TGTGCCAGCAGCGTTAGTGGCTCCTACAATGAGCAGTTCTTC. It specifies CASSVSGSYNEQFF. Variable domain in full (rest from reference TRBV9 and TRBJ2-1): DSGVTQTPKHLITATGQRVTLRCSPRSGDLSVYWYQQSLDQGLQFLIQYYNGEERAKGNILERFSAQQFPDLHSELNLSSLELGDSALYFCASSVSGSYNEQFFGPGTRLTVL.

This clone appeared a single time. CDR3 DNA sequence: TGTGCCAGCAGCTTACTAGCGGCCTACAATGAGCAGTTCTTC. It yields the protein CASSLLAAYNEQFF. This sequence joins TRBV7-9 and TRBJ2-1; 7 nucleotides agree with TRBD2. CDR1 and CDR2 from the germline V gene are SEHNR and FQNEAQ (reference sequence). The trim removed 2 bases at V and 2 bases at J, leaving 0 bases unmatched. This CDR3 has 14 amino acids.

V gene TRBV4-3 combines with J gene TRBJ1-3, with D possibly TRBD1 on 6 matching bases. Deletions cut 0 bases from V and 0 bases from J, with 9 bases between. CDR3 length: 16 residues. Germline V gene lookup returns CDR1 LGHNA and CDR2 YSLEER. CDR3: CASSQEWGASGNTIYF. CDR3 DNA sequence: TGCGCCAGCAGCCAAGAGTGGGGGGCCTCTGGAAACACCATATATTTT.

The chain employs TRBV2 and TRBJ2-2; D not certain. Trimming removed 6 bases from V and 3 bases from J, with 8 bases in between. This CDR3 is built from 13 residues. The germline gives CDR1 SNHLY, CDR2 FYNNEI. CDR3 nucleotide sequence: TGTGCCAGCAGAGGGTATTACACCGGGGAGCTGTTTTTT. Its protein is CASRGYYTGELFF.

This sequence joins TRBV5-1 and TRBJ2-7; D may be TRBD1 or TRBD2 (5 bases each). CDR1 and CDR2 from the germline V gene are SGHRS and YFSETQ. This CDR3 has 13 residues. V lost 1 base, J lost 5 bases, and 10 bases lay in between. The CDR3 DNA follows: TGCGCCAGCAGCTTGTACAGGCGGGACGAGCAGTACTTC. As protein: CASSLYRRDEQYF.

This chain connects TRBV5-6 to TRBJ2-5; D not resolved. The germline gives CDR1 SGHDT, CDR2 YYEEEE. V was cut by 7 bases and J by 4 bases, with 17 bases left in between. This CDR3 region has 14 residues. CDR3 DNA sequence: TGTGCCAGCCTCCGCCAAGGGTCCCCAGAGACCCAGTACTTC. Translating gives CASLRQGSPETQYF.

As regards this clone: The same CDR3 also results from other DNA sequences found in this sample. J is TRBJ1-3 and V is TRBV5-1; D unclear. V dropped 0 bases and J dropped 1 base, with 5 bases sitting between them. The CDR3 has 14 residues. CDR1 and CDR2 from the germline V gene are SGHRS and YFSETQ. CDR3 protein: CASSLEGSGNTIYF. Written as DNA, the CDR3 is TGCGCCAGCAGCTTGGAAGGATCTGGAAACACCATATATTTT.

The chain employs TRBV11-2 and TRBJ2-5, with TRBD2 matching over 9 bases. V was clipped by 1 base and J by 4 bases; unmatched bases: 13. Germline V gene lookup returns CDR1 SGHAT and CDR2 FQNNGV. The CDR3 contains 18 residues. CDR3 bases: TGTGCCAGCAGCTTAGGGCTAGCGGGGACGCGACGGGGAGAGACCCAGTACTTC. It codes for CASSLGLAGTRRGETQYF.

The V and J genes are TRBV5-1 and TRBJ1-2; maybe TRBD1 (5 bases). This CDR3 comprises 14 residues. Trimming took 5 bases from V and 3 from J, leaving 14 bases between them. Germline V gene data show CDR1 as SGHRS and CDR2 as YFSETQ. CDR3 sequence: CASSAVREDYGYTF. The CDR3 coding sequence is TGCGCCAGCAGTGCTGTCAGGGAAGACTATGGCTACACCTTC.

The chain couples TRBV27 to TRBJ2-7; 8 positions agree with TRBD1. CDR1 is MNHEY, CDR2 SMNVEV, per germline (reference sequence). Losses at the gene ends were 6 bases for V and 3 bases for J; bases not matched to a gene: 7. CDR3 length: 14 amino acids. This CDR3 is CASRGLGQGYEQYF. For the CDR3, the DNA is TGTGCCAGCAGGGGTCTTGGACAGGGCTACGAGCAGTACTTC.

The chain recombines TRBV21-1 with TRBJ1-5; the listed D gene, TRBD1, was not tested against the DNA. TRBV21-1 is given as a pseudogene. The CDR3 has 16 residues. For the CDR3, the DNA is TGTGCCAGCAGCAAAGCTTGGGGCAGGAGCAATCAGCCCCAGCATTTT. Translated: CASSKAWGRSNQPQHF.

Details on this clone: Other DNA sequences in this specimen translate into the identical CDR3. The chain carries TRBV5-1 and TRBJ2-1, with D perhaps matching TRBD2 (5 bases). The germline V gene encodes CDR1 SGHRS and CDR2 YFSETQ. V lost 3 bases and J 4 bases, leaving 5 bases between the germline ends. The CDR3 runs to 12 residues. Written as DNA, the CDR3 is TGCGCCAGCAGCTCGGGATACAATGAGCAGTTCTTC. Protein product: CASSSGYNEQFF.

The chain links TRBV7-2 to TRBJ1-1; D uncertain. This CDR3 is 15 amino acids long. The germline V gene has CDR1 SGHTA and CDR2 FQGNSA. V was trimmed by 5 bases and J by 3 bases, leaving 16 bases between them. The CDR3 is CASSLRSRLDTEAFF. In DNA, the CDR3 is TGTGCCAGCAGCCTTAGAAGTCGCCTGGACACTGAAGCTTTCTTT.

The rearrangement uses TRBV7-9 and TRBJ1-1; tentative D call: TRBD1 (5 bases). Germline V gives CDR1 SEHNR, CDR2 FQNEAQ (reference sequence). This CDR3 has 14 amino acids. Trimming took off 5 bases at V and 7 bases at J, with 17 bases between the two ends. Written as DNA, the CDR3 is TGTGCCAGCAGCGGTAAGGGGCCGTATCGTGAAGCTTTCTTT. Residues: CASSGKGPYREAFF.

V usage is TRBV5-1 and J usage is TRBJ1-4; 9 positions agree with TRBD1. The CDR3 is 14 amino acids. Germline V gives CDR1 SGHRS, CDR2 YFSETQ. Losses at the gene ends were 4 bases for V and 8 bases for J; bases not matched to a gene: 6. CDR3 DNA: TGCGCCAGCAGCCCCCGGGGGACAGGGGAAAAACTGTTTTTT. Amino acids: CASSPRGTGEKLFF.

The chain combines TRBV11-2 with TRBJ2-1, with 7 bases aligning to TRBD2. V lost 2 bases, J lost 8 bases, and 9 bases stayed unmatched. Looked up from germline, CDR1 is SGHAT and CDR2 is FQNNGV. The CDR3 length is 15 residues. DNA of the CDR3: TGTGCCAGCAGCTTACCCCTTGGGGGGGTAGATGAGCAGTTCTTC. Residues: CASSLPLGGVDEQFF.

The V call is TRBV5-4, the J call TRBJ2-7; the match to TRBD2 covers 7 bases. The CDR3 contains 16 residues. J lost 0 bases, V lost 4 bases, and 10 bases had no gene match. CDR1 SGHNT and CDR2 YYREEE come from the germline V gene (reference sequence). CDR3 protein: CASSPGGTASSYEQYF. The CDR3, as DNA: TGTGCCAGCAGCCCCGGGGGGACGGCGAGCTCCTACGAGCAGTACTTC.

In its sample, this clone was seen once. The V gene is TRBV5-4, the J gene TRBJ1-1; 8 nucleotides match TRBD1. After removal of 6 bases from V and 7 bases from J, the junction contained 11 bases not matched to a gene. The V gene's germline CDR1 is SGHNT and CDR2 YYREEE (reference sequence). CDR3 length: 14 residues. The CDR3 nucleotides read TGTGCCAGCAACCCCTACAGGGGGTCGGATGAAGCTTTCTTT. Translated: CASNPYRGSDEAFF.

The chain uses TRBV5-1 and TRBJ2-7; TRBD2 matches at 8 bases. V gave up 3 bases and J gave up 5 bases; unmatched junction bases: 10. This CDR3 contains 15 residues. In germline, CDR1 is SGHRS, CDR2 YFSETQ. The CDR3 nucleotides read TGCGCCAGCAGCTCAGGACTAGCCGGCGTCGACGAGCAGTACTTC. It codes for CASSSGLAGVDEQYF.

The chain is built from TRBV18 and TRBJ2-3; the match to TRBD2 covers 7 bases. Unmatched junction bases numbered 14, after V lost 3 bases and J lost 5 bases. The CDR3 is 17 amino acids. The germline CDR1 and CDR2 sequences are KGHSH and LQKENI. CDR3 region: CASSPLSLGGPGDTQYF. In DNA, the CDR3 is TGTGCCAGCTCACCTCTTAGTCTGGGAGGGCCGGGAGATACGCAGTATTTT.

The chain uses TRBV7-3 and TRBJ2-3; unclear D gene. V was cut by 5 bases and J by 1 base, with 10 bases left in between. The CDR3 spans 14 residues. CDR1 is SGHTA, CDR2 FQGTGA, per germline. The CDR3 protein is CASSPAPGTDTQYF. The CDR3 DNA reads TGTGCCAGCAGCCCCGCGCCGGGCACAGATACGCAGTATTTT.

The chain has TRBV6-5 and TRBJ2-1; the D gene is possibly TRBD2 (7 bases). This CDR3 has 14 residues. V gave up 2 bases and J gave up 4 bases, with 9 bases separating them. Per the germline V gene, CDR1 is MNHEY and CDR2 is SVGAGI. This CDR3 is CASSYRGAYNEQFF. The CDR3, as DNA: TGTGCCAGCAGTTACCGGGGGGCATACAATGAGCAGTTCTTC.